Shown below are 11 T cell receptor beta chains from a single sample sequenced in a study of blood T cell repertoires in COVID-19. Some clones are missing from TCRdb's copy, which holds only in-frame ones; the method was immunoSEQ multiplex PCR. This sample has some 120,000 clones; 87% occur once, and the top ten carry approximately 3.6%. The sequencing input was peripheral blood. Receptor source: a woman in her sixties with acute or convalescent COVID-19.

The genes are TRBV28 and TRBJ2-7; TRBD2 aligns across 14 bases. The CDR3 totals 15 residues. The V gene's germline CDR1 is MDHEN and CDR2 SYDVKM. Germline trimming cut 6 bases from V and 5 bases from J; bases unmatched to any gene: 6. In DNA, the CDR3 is TGTGCCAGCAGGACGTCGGGACTAGCGGGAGACGAGCAGTACTTC. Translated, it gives CASRTSGLAGDEQYF. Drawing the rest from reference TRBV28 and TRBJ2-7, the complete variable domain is DVKVTQSSRYLVKRTGEKVFLECVQDMDHENMFWYRQDPGLGLRLIYFSYDVKMKEKGDIPEGYSVSREKKERFSLILESASTNQTSMYLCASRTSGLAGDEQYFGPGTRLTVT.

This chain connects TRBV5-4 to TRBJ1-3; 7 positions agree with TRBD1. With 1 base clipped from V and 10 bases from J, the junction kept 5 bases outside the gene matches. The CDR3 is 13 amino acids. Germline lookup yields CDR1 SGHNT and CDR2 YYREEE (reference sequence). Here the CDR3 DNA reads TGTGCCAGCAGCTTGCAGGGGGGCAGGACCATATATTTT. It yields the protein CASSLQGGRTIYF.

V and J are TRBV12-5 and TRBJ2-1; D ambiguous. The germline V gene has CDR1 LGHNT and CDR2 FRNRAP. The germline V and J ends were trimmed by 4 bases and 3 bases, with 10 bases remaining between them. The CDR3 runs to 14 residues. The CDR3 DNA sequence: TGTGCTAGTGGTTCCCCTACCCGCTACAATGAGCAGTTCTTC. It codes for CASGSPTRYNEQFF.

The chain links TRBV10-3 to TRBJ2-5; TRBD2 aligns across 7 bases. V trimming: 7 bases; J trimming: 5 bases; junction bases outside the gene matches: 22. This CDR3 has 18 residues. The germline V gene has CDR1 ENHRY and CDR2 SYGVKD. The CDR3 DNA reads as TGTGCCATCAAGGTCCTCCCCCTTAGCGGGTGGGATTTGGAGACCCAGTACTTC. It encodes CAIKVLPLSGWDLETQYF.

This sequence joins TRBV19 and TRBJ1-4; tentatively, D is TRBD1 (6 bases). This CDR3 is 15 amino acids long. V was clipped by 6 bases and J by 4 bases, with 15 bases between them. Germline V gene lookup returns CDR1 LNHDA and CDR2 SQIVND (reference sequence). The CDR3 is CASSAAGARNEKLFF. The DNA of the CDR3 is TGTGCCAGTAGCGCCGCGGGGGCCCGTAATGAAAAACTGTTTTTT.

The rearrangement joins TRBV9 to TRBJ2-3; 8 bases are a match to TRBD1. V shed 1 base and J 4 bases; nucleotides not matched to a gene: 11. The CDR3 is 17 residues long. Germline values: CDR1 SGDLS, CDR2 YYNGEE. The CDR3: CASSVLWGQEDPDTQYF. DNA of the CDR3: TGTGCCAGCAGCGTACTTTGGGGACAGGAGGATCCAGATACGCAGTATTTT.

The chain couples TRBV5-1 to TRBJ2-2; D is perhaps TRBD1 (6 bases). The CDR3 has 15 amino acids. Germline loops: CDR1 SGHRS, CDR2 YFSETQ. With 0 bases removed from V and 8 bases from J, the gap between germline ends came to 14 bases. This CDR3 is CASSLARQGTGELFF. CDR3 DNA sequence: TGCGCCAGCAGCTTGGCAAGGCAGGGGACAGGGGAGCTGTTTTTT.

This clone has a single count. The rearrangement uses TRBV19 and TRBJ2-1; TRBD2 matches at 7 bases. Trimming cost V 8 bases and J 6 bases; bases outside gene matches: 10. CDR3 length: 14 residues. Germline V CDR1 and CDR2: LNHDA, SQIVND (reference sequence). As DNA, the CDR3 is TGTGCCAGTGAAGGGGAGGGTCCCGCCAATGAGCAGTTCTTC. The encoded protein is CASEGEGPANEQFF.

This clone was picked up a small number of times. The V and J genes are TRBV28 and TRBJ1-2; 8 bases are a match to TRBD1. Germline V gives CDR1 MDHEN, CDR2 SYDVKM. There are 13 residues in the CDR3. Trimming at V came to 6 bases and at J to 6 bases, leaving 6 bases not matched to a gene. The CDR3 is CASRGQGANGYTF. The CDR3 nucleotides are TGTGCCAGCAGAGGGCAGGGGGCGAATGGCTACACCTTC.

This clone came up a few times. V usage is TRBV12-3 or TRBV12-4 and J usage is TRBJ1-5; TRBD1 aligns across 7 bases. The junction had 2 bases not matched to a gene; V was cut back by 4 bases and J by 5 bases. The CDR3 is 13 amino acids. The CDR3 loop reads CASSSDRYQPQHF. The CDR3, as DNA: TGTGCCAGCAGTTCGGACAGGTATCAGCCCCAGCATTTT.

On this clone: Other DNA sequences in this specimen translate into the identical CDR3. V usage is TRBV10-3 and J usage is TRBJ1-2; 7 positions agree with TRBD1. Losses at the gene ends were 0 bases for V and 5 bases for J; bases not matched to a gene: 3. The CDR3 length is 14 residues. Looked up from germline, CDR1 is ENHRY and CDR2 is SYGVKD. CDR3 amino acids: CAISESRTGYGYTF. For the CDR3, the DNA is TGTGCCATCAGTGAGTCTAGGACAGGTTATGGCTACACCTTC.